The 20 T cell receptor beta chains in this list originate from one sample, sequenced in a study of shared clonotypes between healthy human individuals. Clones were sequenced by immunoSEQ multiplex PCR, and TCRdb holds only the in-frame ones, with some missing. The sample carries more than 2,000,000 clones, over 90% recorded once. The sample taken for sequencing was naive CD4+ T cells from PBMCs. The subset was: CD45RA+ positively selected. The receptor set was obtained from a man younger than 35 in good health. Some clones in this sample may be carry-over from other donors' samples.

The chain recombines TRBV20-1 with TRBJ2-7; D may be TRBD1 (5 bases). The CDR3 has 11 amino acids. Germline V gene data show CDR1 as DFQATT and CDR2 as SNEGSKA (reference sequence). Trimming left V 8 bases short and J 4 bases short, with 12 bases between. In DNA, the CDR3 is TGCAGTACCCAGACAGCTTACGAGCAGTACTTC. Translating it yields CSTQTAYEQYF.

The rearrangement links TRBV7-7 to TRBJ2-3; tentative D call: TRBD2 (6 bases). The CDR3 spans 15 residues. Trimming left V 5 bases short and J 7 bases short, with 19 bases between. Germline assignment: CDR1 SSHAT and CDR2 FNYEAQ (reference sequence). As DNA, the CDR3 is TGTGCCAGCAGCCCCCTCCCCGGGGGAATTAATACGCAGTATTTT. Amino acid sequence: CASSPLPGGINTQYF.

In regard to this clone: In the same sample, other DNA sequences code for this CDR3. The V and J genes are TRBV7-9 and TRBJ1-1, with D perhaps TRBD1 (5 bases). V was cut by 2 bases and J by 0 bases, with 10 bases left in between. Germline CDR1 SEHNR, CDR2 FQNEAQ (reference sequence). The CDR3 covers 15 residues. The CDR3 DNA reads as TGTGCCAGCAGCTTACTAGGACAAATGAACACTGAAGCTTTCTTT. This sequence encodes CASSLLGQMNTEAFF.

This chain joins TRBV28 and TRBJ1-5; 7 bases line up with TRBD1. Germline CDR1 is MDHEN and CDR2 is SYDVKM. The CDR3 sequence is 16 residues long. V lost 0 bases, J lost 6 bases, and 8 bases stayed unmatched. The CDR3 sequence is CASSLWTTGRGQPQHF. The CDR3 DNA reads TGTGCCAGCAGTTTATGGACGACAGGGAGAGGTCAGCCCCAGCATTTT.

The chain couples TRBV5-1 to TRBJ2-2; TRBD2 might be the D (5 bases). Trimming removed 2 bases at V and 1 base at J, with 9 bases between. This CDR3 contains 15 residues. Germline CDR1 SGHRS, CDR2 YFSETQ. The CDR3 DNA is TGCGCCAGCAGCTTTGCCGGGATGAACACCGGGGAGCTGTTTTTT. Translating it yields CASSFAGMNTGELFF. Full variable domain (remainder filled in from reference TRBV5-1 and TRBJ2-2): KAGVTQTPRYLIKTRGQQVTLSCSPISGHRSVSWYQQTPGQGLQFLFEYFSETQRNKGNFPGRFSGRQFSNSRSEMNVSTLELGDSALYLCASSFAGMNTGELFFGEGSRLTVL.

The chain has TRBV11-2 and TRBJ2-7, with D perhaps assigned TRBD1 or TRBD2 (5 bases each). V gave up 1 base and J gave up 7 bases, with 11 bases separating them. CDR1 is SGHAT, CDR2 FQNNGV, per germline. CDR3 length: 13 residues. The CDR3 reads CASSLAGTEEQYF. The CDR3 coding sequence is TGTGCCAGCAGCTTAGCGGGGACGGAAGAGCAGTACTTC.

The chain's CDR3 is CASSQDRERTGKRSTEAFF. CDR3 nucleotide sequence: TGCGCCAGCAGCCAAGATAGGGAACGGACAGGGAAGAGGTCCACTGAAGCTTTCTTT. The chain is built from TRBV4-1 and TRBJ1-1, with 8 nucleotides matching TRBD1. Germline V gene lookup returns CDR1 MGHRA and CDR2 YSYEKL. After removal of 0 bases from V and 4 bases from J, the junction contained 16 bases not matched to a gene. The CDR3 totals 19 residues.

V usage is TRBV9 and J usage is TRBJ2-3; TRBD2 matches at 7 bases. Germline CDR1 is SGDLS and CDR2 is YYNGEE. The V segment lost 4 bases and the J segment 5 bases; nucleotides outside the gene matches: 13. CDR3 size: 16 residues. The CDR3 DNA reads TGTGCCAGCAGCCCTCGGCGGGAGCGAGCTGGAGATACGCAGTATTTT. It translates to CASSPRRERAGDTQYF.

The gene calls are TRBV2 and TRBJ2-7; TRBD1 agrees at 8 bases. The junction had 10 bases not matched to a gene; V was cut back by 4 bases and J by 5 bases. This CDR3 comprises 15 residues. Per germline, CDR1 SNHLY and CDR2 FYNNEI. The CDR3 nucleotides read TGTGCCAGCAGTGGAGGACAGGGAGGTTTCGACGAGCAGTACTTC. It is translated as CASSGGQGGFDEQYF.

The V and J genes are TRBV14 and TRBJ1-2; D is possibly TRBD1 (5 bases). CDR1 is SGHDN and CDR2 is FVKESK in the germline V gene. The CDR3 has 13 residues. V lost 8 bases and J 0 bases, leaving 10 bases between the germline ends. In DNA form, the CDR3 reads TGTGCCAGCGCCCAAGGGGCTAACTATGGCTACACCTTC. Amino acids: CASAQGANYGYTF.

To note about this clone: Other nucleotide sequences in the sample specify the same CDR3. The chain carries TRBV6-6 and TRBJ2-1, with D perhaps matching TRBD2 (6 bases). This CDR3 has 15 residues. Germline CDR1 MNHNY, CDR2 SVGAGI (reference sequence). Between the trimmed V and J ends, which lost 2 bases and 3 bases, there was a span of 11 bases. CDR3 residues: CASSYGAGNYNEQFF. In DNA form, the CDR3 reads TGTGCCAGCAGTTACGGGGCGGGAAACTACAATGAGCAGTTCTTC.

Concerning this clone: This sample includes further DNA sequences coding for the same CDR3. The gene calls are TRBV6-6 and TRBJ2-5, with TRBD2 as a possible D gene (6 bases). This CDR3 has 14 amino acids. V was clipped by 0 bases and J by 4 bases, with 9 bases between them. Germline V lookup: CDR1 MNHNY, CDR2 SVGAGI (reference sequence). The CDR3 nucleotides are TGTGCCAGCAGTTACTCTCAGGGAGGAGAGACCCAGTACTTC. Its translation: CASSYSQGGETQYF.

The chain carries TRBV7-6 and TRBJ1-4; D is undetermined. CDR1 is SGHVS and CDR2 is FNYEAQ in the germline V gene. The CDR3 has 13 amino acids. Trimming pared 6 bases from V and 7 bases from J, leaving 12 bases between. The CDR3: CASSPVGSEKLFF. The CDR3 region has the DNA TGTGCCAGCAGTCCGGTGGGGAGTGAAAAACTGTTTTTT.

The rearrangement uses TRBV9 and TRBJ2-1, with D possibly matching TRBD1 (6 bases). The germline V and J ends were trimmed by 4 bases and 0 bases, with 20 bases remaining between them. There are 18 residues in the CDR3. Germline loops: CDR1 SGDLS, CDR2 YYNGEE. Written as DNA, the CDR3 is TGTGCCAGCAGCCCCCAGGCCAGGGGACCGAGCTCCTACAATGAGCAGTTCTTC. Amino acid sequence: CASSPQARGPSSYNEQFF. The whole variable domain, remainder taken from reference TRBV9 and TRBJ2-1, is DSGVTQTPKHLITATGQRVTLRCSPRSGDLSVYWYQQSLDQGLQFLIQYYNGEERAKGNILERFSAQQFPDLHSELNLSSLELGDSALYFCASSPQARGPSSYNEQFFGPGTRLTVL.

The chain carries TRBV27 and TRBJ2-1; 8 positions match TRBD2. The CDR3 consists of 14 residues. J lost 5 bases, V lost 6 bases, and 6 bases had no gene match. Germline assignment: CDR1 MNHEY and CDR2 SMNVEV (reference sequence). The CDR3 is CASRPTSAHNEQFF. CDR3 in DNA: TGTGCCAGCAGGCCGACTAGCGCGCACAATGAGCAGTTCTTC.

The rearrangement links TRBV2 to TRBJ2-1; D remains ambiguous. Looked up from germline, CDR1 is SNHLY and CDR2 is FYNNEI. V was trimmed by 4 bases and J by 8 bases, leaving 6 bases between them. The CDR3 loop spans 11 amino acids. CDR3 residues: CASSVEDEQFF. The DNA for the CDR3 is TGTGCCAGCAGTGTCGAGGATGAGCAGTTCTTC.

The V call is TRBV9, the J call TRBJ2-7; D ambiguous. Deletions cut 0 bases from V and 6 bases from J, with 13 bases between. Germline V gives CDR1 SGDLS, CDR2 YYNGEE. The CDR3 consists of 14 residues. The CDR3 sequence is CASSVAVNYGEQYF. The CDR3 nucleotides read TGTGCCAGCAGCGTAGCCGTCAACTACGGCGAGCAGTACTTC.

This chain uses TRBV5-8 with TRBJ2-2; 8 bases align to TRBD1. The germline gives CDR1 SGHTS, CDR2 YDEGEE. The V gene end was trimmed by 2 bases and the J gene end by 4 bases; junction bases not matched to a gene: 4. The CDR3 loop spans 15 amino acids. DNA of the CDR3: TGTGCCAGCAGCTTTGACAGGGGCGGCACCGGGGAGCTGTTTTTT. Translation gives CASSFDRGGTGELFF. Full variable domain (remainder filled in from reference TRBV5-8 and TRBJ2-2): EAGVTQSPTHLIKTRGQQATLRCSPISGHTSVYWYQQALGLGLQFLLWYDEGEERNRGNFPPRFSGRQFPNYSSELNVNALELEDSALYLCASSFDRGGTGELFFGEGSRLTVL.

The chain combines TRBV21-1 with TRBJ2-7; the table's D call, TRBD1, has no DNA check behind it. TRBV21-1 is marked as a pseudogene. The CDR3 has 12 amino acids. CDR3 coding DNA: TGTGCCAGCAGCAAGGGACACAACGAGCAGTACTTC. Its translation: CASSKGHNEQYF.

The gene calls are TRBV5-4 and TRBJ2-2; 10 positions match TRBD2. Trimming at V came to 10 bases and at J to 4 bases, leaving 13 bases not matched to a gene. The CDR3 extends over 16 amino acids. The germline V gene encodes CDR1 SGHNT and CDR2 YYREEE (reference sequence). The CDR3 protein is CASTGASGSGTGELFF. CDR3 nucleotide sequence: TGTGCCTCAACGGGGGCTAGCGGGAGTGGCACCGGGGAGCTGTTTTTT.